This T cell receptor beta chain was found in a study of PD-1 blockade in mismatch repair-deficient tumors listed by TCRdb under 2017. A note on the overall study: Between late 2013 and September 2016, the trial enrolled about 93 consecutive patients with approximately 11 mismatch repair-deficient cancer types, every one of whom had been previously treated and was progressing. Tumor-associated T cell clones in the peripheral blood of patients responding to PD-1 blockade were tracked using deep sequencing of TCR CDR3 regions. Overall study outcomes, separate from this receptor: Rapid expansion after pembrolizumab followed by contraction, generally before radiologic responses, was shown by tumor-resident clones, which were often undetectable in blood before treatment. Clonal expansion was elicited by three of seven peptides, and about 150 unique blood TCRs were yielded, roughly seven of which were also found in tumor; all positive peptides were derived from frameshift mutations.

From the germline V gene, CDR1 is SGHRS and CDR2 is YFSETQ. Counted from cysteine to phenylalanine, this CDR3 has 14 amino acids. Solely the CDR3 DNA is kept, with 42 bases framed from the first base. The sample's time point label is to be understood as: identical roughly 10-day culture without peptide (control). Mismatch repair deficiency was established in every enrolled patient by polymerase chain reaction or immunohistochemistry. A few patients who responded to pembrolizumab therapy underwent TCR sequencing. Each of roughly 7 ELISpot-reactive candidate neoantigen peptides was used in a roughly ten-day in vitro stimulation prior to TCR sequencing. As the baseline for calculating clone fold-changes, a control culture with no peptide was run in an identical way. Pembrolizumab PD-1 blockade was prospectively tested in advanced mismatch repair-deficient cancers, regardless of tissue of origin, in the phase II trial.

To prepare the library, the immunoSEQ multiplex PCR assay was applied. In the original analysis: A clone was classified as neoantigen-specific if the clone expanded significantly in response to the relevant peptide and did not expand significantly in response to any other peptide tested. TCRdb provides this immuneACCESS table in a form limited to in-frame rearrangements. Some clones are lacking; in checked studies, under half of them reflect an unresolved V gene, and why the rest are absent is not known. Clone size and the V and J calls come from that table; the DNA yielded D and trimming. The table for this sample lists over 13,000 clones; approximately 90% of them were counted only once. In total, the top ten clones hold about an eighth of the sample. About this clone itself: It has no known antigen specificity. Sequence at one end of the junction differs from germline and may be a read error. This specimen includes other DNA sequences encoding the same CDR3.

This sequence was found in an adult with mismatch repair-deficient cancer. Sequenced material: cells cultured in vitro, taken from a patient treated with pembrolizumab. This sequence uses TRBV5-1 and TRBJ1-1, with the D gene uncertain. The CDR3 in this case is CASSLAFQNTEAFF. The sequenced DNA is TGCGCCAGCAGTTTGGCCTTTCAGAACACTGAAGCTTTCTTT.